These 18 T cell receptor beta chains originate from one sample sequenced in a study of CD8 T cells in Susac syndrome. Reverse transcription of about 0.5 to 1 ug RNA was carried out with random hexamers. TCRdb fed the immunoSEQ multiplex PCR reads into MiXCR, producing one record per CDR3 protein. The data contain more than 55,000 distinct CDR3 sequences, 85% to 95% of them singletons. Sequencing was carried out using CD8+ T cells from PBMCs. These receptors all come from a human donor in good health.

The J gene is TRBJ1-5, the V gene TRBV7-8; TRBD1 agrees at 7 bases. The CDR3 covers 15 residues. The V segment lost 5 bases and the J segment 4 bases; nucleotides outside the gene matches: 8. Germline CDR1 and CDR2: SGHVS and FQNEAQ. The CDR3 loop reads CASSPGRGRNQPQHF. The CDR3 nucleotides read TGTGCCAGCAGCCCAGGGAGGGGGCGGAATCAGCCCCAGCATTTT. Drawing the rest from reference TRBV7-8 and TRBJ1-5, the complete variable domain is GAGVSQSPRYKVAKRGQDVALRCDPISGHVSLFWYQQALGQGPEFLTYFQNEAQLDKSGLPSDRFFAERPEGSVSTLKIQRTQQEDSAVYLCASSPGRGRNQPQHFGDGTRLSIL.

The chain joins TRBV25-1 to TRBJ2-7; D may be TRBD1 (6 bases). CDR1 is MGHDK and CDR2 is SYGVNS in the germline V gene. The CDR3 has 11 amino acids. V lost 8 bases, J lost 4 bases, and 9 bases lay in between. The CDR3 loop is CASAQGYEQYF. For the CDR3, the DNA is TGTGCCAGCGCCCAGGGGTACGAGCAGTACTTC.

This clonotype appeared once. The rearrangement joins TRBV4-1 to TRBJ2-5; D might be TRBD2 (6 bases). The germline V gene has CDR1 MGHRA and CDR2 YSYEKL. This CDR3 region has 15 residues. V was clipped by 0 bases and J by 3 bases, with 11 bases between them. CDR3 nucleotide sequence: TGCGCCAGCAGCCAAGAAGCGGGCCTTAAAGAGACCCAGTACTTC. It encodes CASSQEAGLKETQYF.

This chain uses TRBV12-3 or TRBV12-4 with TRBJ1-2; D ambiguous. The CDR3 length is 15 residues. V was trimmed by 5 bases and J by 1 base, leaving 14 bases between them. In nucleotides, the CDR3 is TGTGCCAGCAGTCTCCCTTTCGGCGGTAACTATGGCTACACCTTC. It encodes CASSLPFGGNYGYTF.

There are a few counts of this clonotype. V usage is TRBV4-1 and J usage is TRBJ1-1, with D perhaps matching TRBD1 (5 bases). Germline V gene data show CDR1 as MGHRA and CDR2 as YSYEKL. The germline V and J ends were trimmed by 4 bases and 4 bases, with 13 bases remaining between them. The CDR3 is 14 residues long. The CDR3 region has the DNA TGCGCCAGCAGCCTCCAGGGTCTGCTCACTGAAGCTTTCTTT. Its protein is CASSLQGLLTEAFF.

V is TRBV28 and J is TRBJ2-7; a weak D match, TRBD1 (5 bases). The V gene's germline CDR1 is MDHEN and CDR2 SYDVKM. With 2 bases removed from V and 0 bases from J, the gap between germline ends came to 11 bases. The CDR3 loop spans 15 amino acids. In DNA, the CDR3 is TGTGCCAGCAGTTTAAGTACAGGAAGCTCCTACGAGCAGTACGTC. It translates to CASSLSTGSSYEQYV.

The chain couples TRBV28 to TRBJ2-3; D remains ambiguous. V lost 1 base and J 2 bases, leaving 7 bases between the germline ends. Germline-derived CDR1 and CDR2 are MDHEN and SYDVKM. The CDR3 length is 14 residues. This chain's CDR3 is CASSLSGSTDTQYF. CDR3 coding DNA: TGTGCCAGCAGTTTATCTGGGTCCACAGATACGCAGTATTTT.

Note on this clonotype: An end of the junction differs from the germline gene, which may be a read error. J is TRBJ2-7 and V is TRBV18, with 7 bases that match TRBD2. From germline, CDR1 is KGHSH and CDR2 LQKENI. The CDR3 runs 14 residues. In DNA form, the CDR3 reads TGTTCCAGCTCCCCCGGCGGGGGACCCTACGAGCAGTACTTC. Translating gives CSSSPGGGPYEQYF.

The V gene is TRBV12-5, the J gene TRBJ1-2, with D uncertain. V lost 6 bases and J lost 5, with 10 bases in between. CDR3 size: 12 residues. Germline values: CDR1 LGHNT, CDR2 FRNRAP. The CDR3 nucleotides read TGTGCTAGTGGGCCCGGCCGGTATGGCTACACCTTC. Residues: CASGPGRYGYTF. The variable domain in full, with the rest retrieved from reference TRBV12-5 and TRBJ1-2, is DARVTQTPRHKVTEMGQEVTMRCQPILGHNTVFWYRQTMMQGLELLAYFRNRAPLDDSGMPKDRFSAEMPDATLATLKIQPSEPRDSAVYFCASGPGRYGYTFGSGTRLTVV.

The V call is TRBV5-6, the J call TRBJ2-4; no reliable D call. The V and J ends lost 3 bases and 0 bases respectively, with 7 bases between them. This CDR3 has 14 residues. Germline loops: CDR1 SGHDT, CDR2 YYEEEE. This CDR3 reads CASSSDLAKNIQYF. The CDR3 DNA is TGTGCCAGCAGCTCCGATCTAGCCAAAAACATTCAGTACTTC.

This chain connects TRBV3-1 to TRBJ2-3; D remains unclear. The CDR3 loop spans 15 amino acids. Germline V gene data show CDR1 as LGHDT and CDR2 as YNNKEL (reference sequence). V lost 2 bases and J lost 5, with 14 bases in between. CDR3 protein: CASSQYDMLRDTQYF. The CDR3 coding sequence is TGTGCCAGCAGCCAATACGACATGCTCAGAGATACGCAGTATTTT.

The chain links TRBV5-1 to TRBJ2-1; TRBD1 agrees at 9 bases. V trimming: 0 bases; J trimming: 7 bases; junction bases outside the gene matches: 5. The CDR3 length is 15 residues. Germline V gene sequence: CDR1 SGHRS, CDR2 YFSETQ. In nucleotides, the CDR3 is TGCGCCAGCAGCTTGGAACAGGGGGCAGATAATGAGCAGTTCTTC. It encodes CASSLEQGADNEQFF.

The J gene is TRBJ2-1, the V gene TRBV4-1; unclear D gene. The CDR3 covers 12 residues. The germline V gene has CDR1 MGHRA and CDR2 YSYEKL. V was shortened by 3 bases and J by 5 bases, with 5 bases between the two germline ends. Here the CDR3 DNA reads TGCGCCAGCAGCCAGGTCAACAATGAGCAGTTCTTC. Its translation: CASSQVNNEQFF.

The chain is built from TRBV4-3 and TRBJ2-5; D tentatively fits TRBD1 or TRBD2 (5 bases each). This CDR3 is built from 13 residues. Trimming took off 2 bases at V and 5 bases at J, with 9 bases between the two ends. CDR1 is LGHNA, CDR2 YSLEER, per germline. CDR3 sequence reads: CASSQSWGETQYF. The CDR3 DNA follows: TGCGCCAGCAGCCAAAGCTGGGGGGAGACCCAGTACTTC.

The CDR3 nucleotides are TGTGCCAGCAGTTCCTACACCACTGAAGCTTTCTTT. Its translation is CASSSYTTEAFF. The rearrangement links TRBV6-5 to TRBJ1-1; D is uncertain. Germline assignment: CDR1 MNHEY and CDR2 SVGAGI. This CDR3 is built from 12 residues. Trimming took off 4 bases at V and 4 bases at J, with 7 bases between the two ends.

The CDR3 protein is CASSATQGDGQPQHF. The CDR3 DNA reads TGTGCCAGCAGCGCGACGCAAGGGGACGGTCAGCCCCAGCATTTT. The chain recombines TRBV21-1 with TRBJ1-5; TRBD1, the table's D call, lacks a check against the DNA. TRBV21-1 is reported as a pseudogene. The CDR3 loop spans 15 amino acids.

This chain joins TRBV5-8 and TRBJ1-5; D is undetermined. The CDR3 totals 14 residues. Germline CDR1 SGHTS, CDR2 YDEGEE. V lost 8 bases, J lost 1 base, and 13 bases lay in between. CDR3 in amino acids: CASTRLSSNQPQHF. DNA for the CDR3: TGTGCCAGTACAAGGTTGTCCAGCAATCAGCCCCAGCATTTT.

The rearrangement uses TRBV5-4 and TRBJ2-5; tentative D call: TRBD1 (6 bases). The CDR3 loop spans 14 amino acids. Trimming removed 1 base at V and 1 base at J, with 8 bases between. Germline loops: CDR1 SGHNT, CDR2 YYREEE (reference sequence). The CDR3 is CASSLKGVQETQYF. DNA of the CDR3: TGTGCCAGCAGCTTGAAGGGGGTCCAAGAGACCCAGTACTTC.